The rows below give T cell receptor beta chains drawn from one sample of a study of T cell changes during pregnancy in multiple sclerosis. The method was immunoSEQ multiplex PCR; TCRdb's version includes in-frame clones alone and lacks a portion of them. Of about 130,000 clones in the sample, 90% to 96% were seen once. The sequencing used peripheral blood, collected after pregnancy. The receptors shown here come from a female donor with multiple sclerosis, enrolled in a pregnancy study. Each CDR3 is given with its conserved first and last residue. The order of the fields is D gene, V gene, clone size, J gene, CDR3 DNA, CDR3 protein. The D gene is left open where the match is weak. Part of the rows lack a size; the others show once, few, many or a class for expanded clones.

.	TRBV4-3	.	TRBJ2-1	TGCGCCAGCAGCCAAGAGTATAGGAGGGATGAGCAGTTCTTC	CASSQEYRRDEQFF
.	TRBV30	.	TRBJ1-2	TGTGCCTGGAGTGTAACGCAAGGGGGTGATGGCTACACCTTC	CAWSVTQGGDGYTF
TRBD1	TRBV15	.	TRBJ1-2	TGTGCCACCAGCAGAGACCTGACAGGGACTTATGGCTACACCTTC	CATSRDLTGTYGYTF
.	TRBV5-1	.	TRBJ2-7	TGCGCCAGCAGCTTGGGACACGGAGGCGGGGTGTCCTACGAGCAGTACTTC	CASSLGHGGGVSYEQYF
.	TRBV7-6	once	TRBJ1-1	TGTGCCAGCAGCTTAAAAGGGGGAACTGAAGCTTTCTTT	CASSLKGGTEAFF
TRBD2	TRBV4-2	.	TRBJ2-7	TGTGCCAGCAGCCAAGAGCCCGGGGGGGAGCAGTACTTC	CASSQEPGGEQYF
.	TRBV2	.	TRBJ2-1	TGTGCCAGCAGTCCCATCACTGGAGGGGCCTACAATGAGCAGTTCTTC	CASSPITGGAYNEQFF
.	TRBV7-2	.	TRBJ2-6	TGTGCCAGCAGCAACGCAGGTTTTCTGGGGGCCAACGTCCTGACTTTC	CASSNAGFLGANVLTF
TRBD1	TRBV4-2	.	TRBJ1-4	TGTGCCAGCAGCCAAGAATTGGACAGGTTTGTTGAAAAACTGTTTTTT	CASSQELDRFVEKLFF
.	TRBV5-4	.	TRBJ2-3	TGTGCCAGCAGCTTGGTAGGTGCGGTCACAGATACGCAGTATTTT	CASSLVGAVTDTQYF